A single sample gave rise to the 12 T cell receptor beta chains below, sequenced in a study of siplizumab effects on memory and regulatory T cells. Libraries were prepared by immunoSEQ multiplex PCR; TCRdb keeps only in-frame clonotypes and omits some of them. Of 99,000 or so clones listed, about 93% are singletons. The sample comprised Tregs sorted from blood. These receptors came from a human donor in good health.

The V gene is TRBV5-1, the J gene TRBJ2-5, with D perhaps TRBD2 (5 bases). Trimming stripped 5 bases from V and 0 bases from J, with 11 bases between. Germline V lookup: CDR1 SGHRS, CDR2 YFSETQ. This CDR3 has 14 residues. CDR3 residues: CASRGSGDQETQYF. CDR3 sequence (DNA): TGCGCCAGCAGGGGGAGCGGAGACCAAGAGACCCAGTACTTC. The entire variable domain, with the rest obtained from reference TRBV5-1 and TRBJ2-5, is as follows: KAGVTQTPRYLIKTRGQQVTLSCSPISGHRSVSWYQQTPGQGLQFLFEYFSETQRNKGNFPGRFSGRQFSNSRSEMNVSTLELGDSALYLCASRGSGDQETQYFGPGTRLLVL.

This clone appeared a few times. V usage is TRBV2 and J usage is TRBJ2-1; D may be TRBD2 (5 bases). The germline CDR1 and CDR2 sequences are SNHLY and FYNNEI. Trimming removed 7 bases from V and 4 bases from J, with 14 bases in between. The CDR3 contains 14 residues. Here the CDR3 reads CASIVGDGYNEQFF. As DNA, the CDR3 is TGTGCCAGCATCGTGGGAGATGGGTACAATGAGCAGTTCTTC.

V and J are TRBV27 and TRBJ2-7; the D gene is possibly TRBD1 (5 bases). Deletions cut 6 bases from V and 6 bases from J, with 18 bases between. There are 14 residues in the CDR3. Germline V CDR1 and CDR2: MNHEY, SMNVEV (reference sequence). CDR3 nucleotides: TGTGCCAGCAGCAGACAGTTATCTCATACCGAGCAGTACTTC. This translates into CASSRQLSHTEQYF.

The chain couples TRBV7-8 to TRBJ1-1; perhaps TRBD1 as D (5 bases). Looked up from germline, CDR1 is SGHVS and CDR2 is FQNEAQ. V was cut by 5 bases and J by 4 bases, with 11 bases left in between. This CDR3 is 13 amino acids long. The CDR3 is CASSRGRTTEAFF. For the CDR3, the DNA is TGTGCCAGCAGCCGGGGGAGGACCACTGAAGCTTTCTTT.

This clone was seen only once. The V call is TRBV6-6, the J call TRBJ2-3, with D uncertain. CDR1 MNHNY and CDR2 SVGAGI come from the germline V gene (reference sequence). Deletions cut 6 bases from V and 4 bases from J, with 5 bases between. This CDR3 has 11 amino acids. The CDR3 is CASSVADTQYF. CDR3 sequence (DNA): TGTGCCAGCAGCGTTGCAGATACGCAGTATTTT.

The chain uses TRBV7-2 and TRBJ1-5; a possible D gene is TRBD1 (6 bases). CDR1 is SGHTA, CDR2 FQGNSA, per germline. The V end was cut by 5 bases, the J end by 2 bases, with 10 bases between. The CDR3 runs to 14 residues. In DNA form, the CDR3 reads TGTGCCAGCAGCCTAAGACAGGGCAATCAGCCCCAGCATTTT. Residues: CASSLRQGNQPQHF.

The chain links TRBV27 to TRBJ2-7; TRBD1 aligns across 7 bases. V was clipped by 6 bases and J by 1 base; unmatched bases: 6. Germline values: CDR1 MNHEY, CDR2 SMNVEV (reference sequence). This CDR3 region has 14 residues. CDR3 in amino acids: CASSTTGESYEQYF. The CDR3, as DNA: TGTGCCAGCAGCACTACAGGGGAGTCCTACGAGCAGTACTTC.

V is TRBV5-6 and J is TRBJ2-3; maybe TRBD1 (6 bases). V lost 5 bases to trimming and J lost 6 bases, with 13 bases between them. Germline V gives CDR1 SGHDT, CDR2 YYEEEE. The CDR3 extends over 13 amino acids. CDR3: CASRSLGADTQYF. The CDR3, as DNA: TGTGCCAGCAGGTCGTTGGGGGCGGATACGCAGTATTTT.

CDR3 loop: CASRPGQGYYGYTF. DNA for the CDR3: TGTGCCAGCAGACCCGGACAGGGGTACTATGGCTACACCTTC. The chain employs TRBV7-9 and TRBJ1-2, with TRBD1 matching over 9 bases. The germline gives CDR1 SEHNR, CDR2 FQNEAQ (reference sequence). The CDR3 length is 14 residues. V lost 6 bases to trimming and J lost 3 bases; unmatched junction nucleotides: 5.

The chain couples TRBV5-1 to TRBJ1-1; D remains ambiguous. Germline V gene sequence: CDR1 SGHRS, CDR2 YFSETQ. The V and J ends lost 0 bases and 0 bases respectively, with 9 bases between them. The CDR3 totals 15 residues. CDR3 DNA sequence: TGCGCCAGCAGCTTGGCCGGGAGCCTGAACACTGAAGCTTTCTTT. Amino acid sequence: CASSLAGSLNTEAFF.

The chain couples TRBV6-1 to TRBJ1-5, with D possibly TRBD1 on 5 matching bases. V was pared by 1 base and J by 0 bases, with 25 bases between. The CDR3 has 21 amino acids. Germline CDR1 and CDR2: MNHNS and SASEGT. The CDR3 region is CASSEESGESYGTYSNQPQHF. CDR3 bases: TGTGCCAGCAGTGAAGAGTCCGGGGAAAGCTACGGGACTTATAGCAATCAGCCCCAGCATTTT.

This sequence joins TRBV7-2 and TRBJ2-5, with 11 bases lining up with TRBD2. Germline V gene lookup returns CDR1 SGHTA and CDR2 FQGNSA. V trimming: 5 bases; J trimming: 1 base; junction bases outside the gene matches: 6. CDR3 length equals 16 residues. The DNA of the CDR3 is TGTGCCAGCAGCCCTCGGACTAGCGGGCTCCAAGAGACCCAGTACTTC. Translation gives CASSPRTSGLQETQYF.